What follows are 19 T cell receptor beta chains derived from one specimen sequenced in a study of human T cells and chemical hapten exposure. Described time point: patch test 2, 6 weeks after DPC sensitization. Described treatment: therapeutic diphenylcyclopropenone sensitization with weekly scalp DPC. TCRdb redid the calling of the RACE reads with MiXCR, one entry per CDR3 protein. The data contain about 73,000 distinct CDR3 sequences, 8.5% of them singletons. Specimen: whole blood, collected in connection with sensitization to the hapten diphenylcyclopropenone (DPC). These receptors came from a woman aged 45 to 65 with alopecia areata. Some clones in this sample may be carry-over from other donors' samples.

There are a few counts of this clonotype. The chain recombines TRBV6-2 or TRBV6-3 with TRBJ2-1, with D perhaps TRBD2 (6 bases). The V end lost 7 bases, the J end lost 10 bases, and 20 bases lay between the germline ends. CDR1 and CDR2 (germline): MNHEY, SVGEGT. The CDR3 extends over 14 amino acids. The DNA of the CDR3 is TGTGCCAGCACCCTAAGGAGGGATAGCTGGGAGCAGTTCTTC. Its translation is CASTLRRDSWEQFF.

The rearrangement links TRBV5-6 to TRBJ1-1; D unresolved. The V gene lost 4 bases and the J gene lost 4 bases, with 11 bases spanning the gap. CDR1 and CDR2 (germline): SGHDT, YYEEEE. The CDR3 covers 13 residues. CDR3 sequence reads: CASSAGAGTEAFF. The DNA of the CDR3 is TGTGCCAGCAGCGCAGGTGCGGGCACTGAAGCTTTCTTT.

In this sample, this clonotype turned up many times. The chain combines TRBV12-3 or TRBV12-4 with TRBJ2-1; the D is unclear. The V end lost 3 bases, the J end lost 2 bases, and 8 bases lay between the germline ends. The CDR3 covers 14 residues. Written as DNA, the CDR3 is TGTGCCAGCAGTTTTGGCGGACCCTACAATGAGCAGTTCTTC. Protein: CASSFGGPYNEQFF.

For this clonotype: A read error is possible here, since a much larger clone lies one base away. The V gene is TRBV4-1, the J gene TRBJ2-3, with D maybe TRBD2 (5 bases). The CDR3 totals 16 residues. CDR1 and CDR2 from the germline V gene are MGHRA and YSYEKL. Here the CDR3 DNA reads TGCGCCAGCAGCCGGAGGAACGGGGTGGGCACAGATACGAAGTATTTT. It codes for CASSRRNGVGTDTKYF.

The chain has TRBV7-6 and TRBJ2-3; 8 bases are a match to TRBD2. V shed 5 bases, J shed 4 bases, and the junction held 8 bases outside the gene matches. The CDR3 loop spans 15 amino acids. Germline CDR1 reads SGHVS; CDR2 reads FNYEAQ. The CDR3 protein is CASSATPGGPDTQYF. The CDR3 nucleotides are TGTGCCAGCAGCGCCACGCCGGGGGGGCCAGATACGCAGTATTTT. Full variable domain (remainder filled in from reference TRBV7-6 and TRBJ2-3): GAGVSQSPRYKVTKRGQDVALRCDPISGHVSLYWYRQALGQGPEFLTYFNYEAQQDKSGLPNDRFSAERPEGSISTLTIQRTEQRDSAMYRCASSATPGGPDTQYFGPGTRLTVL.

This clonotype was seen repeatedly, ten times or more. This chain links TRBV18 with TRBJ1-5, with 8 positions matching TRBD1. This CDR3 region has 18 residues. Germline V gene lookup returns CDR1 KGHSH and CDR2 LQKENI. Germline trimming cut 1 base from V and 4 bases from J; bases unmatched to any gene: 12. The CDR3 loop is CASSPLGQGRSPNQPQHF. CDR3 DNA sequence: TGTGCCAGCTCACCACTAGGACAGGGAAGGTCCCCAAATCAGCCCCAGCATTTT.

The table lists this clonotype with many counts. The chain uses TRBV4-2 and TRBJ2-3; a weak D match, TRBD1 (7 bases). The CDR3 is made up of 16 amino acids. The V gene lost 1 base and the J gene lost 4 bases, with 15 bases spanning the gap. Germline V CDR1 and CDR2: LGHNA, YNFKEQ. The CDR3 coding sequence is TGTGCCAGCAGCCAAGCCCAGGGGGGTCTTGCAGATACGCAGTATTTT. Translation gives CASSQAQGGLADTQYF.

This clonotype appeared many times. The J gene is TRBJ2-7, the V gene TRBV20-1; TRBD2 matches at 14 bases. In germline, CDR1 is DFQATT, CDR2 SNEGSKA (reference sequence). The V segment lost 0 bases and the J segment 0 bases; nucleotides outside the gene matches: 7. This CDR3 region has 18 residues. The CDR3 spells CSARETSGRALLSYEQYF. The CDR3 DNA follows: TGCAGTGCTAGAGAGACTAGCGGGAGGGCCTTGCTCTCCTACGAGCAGTACTTC.

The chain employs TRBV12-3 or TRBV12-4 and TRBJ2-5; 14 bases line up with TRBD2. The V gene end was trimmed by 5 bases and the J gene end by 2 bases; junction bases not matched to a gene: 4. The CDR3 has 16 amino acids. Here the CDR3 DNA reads TGTGCCAGCAGTCCAGGACTAGCGGGGGGACAAGAGACCCAGTACTTC. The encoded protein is CASSPGLAGGQETQYF.

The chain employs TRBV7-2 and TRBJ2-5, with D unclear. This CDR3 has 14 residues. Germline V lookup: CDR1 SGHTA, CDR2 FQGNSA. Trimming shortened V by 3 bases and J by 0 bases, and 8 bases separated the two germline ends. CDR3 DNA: TGTGCCAGCAGCTTTCACAAGTACCAAGAGACCCAGTACTTC. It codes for CASSFHKYQETQYF.

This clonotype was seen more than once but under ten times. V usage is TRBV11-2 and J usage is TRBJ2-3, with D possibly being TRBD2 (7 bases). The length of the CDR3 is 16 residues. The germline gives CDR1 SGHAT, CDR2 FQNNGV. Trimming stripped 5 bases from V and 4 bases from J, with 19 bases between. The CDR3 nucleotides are TGTGCCAGCAGCGAAAGGGGGGGGGGTCTTCCAGATACGCAGTATTTT. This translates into CASSERGGGLPDTQYF.

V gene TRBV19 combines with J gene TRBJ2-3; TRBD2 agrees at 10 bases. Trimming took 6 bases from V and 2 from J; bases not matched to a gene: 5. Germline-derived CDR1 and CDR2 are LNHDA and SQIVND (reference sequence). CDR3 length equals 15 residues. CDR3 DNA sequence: TGTGCCAGTAGCCCACTAGCGGGACTCACAGATACGCAGTATTTT. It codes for CASSPLAGLTDTQYF.

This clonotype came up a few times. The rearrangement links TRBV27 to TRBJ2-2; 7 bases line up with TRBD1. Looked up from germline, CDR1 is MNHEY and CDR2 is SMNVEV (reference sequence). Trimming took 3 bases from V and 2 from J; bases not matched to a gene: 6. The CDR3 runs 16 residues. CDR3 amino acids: CASSFDRALNTGELFF. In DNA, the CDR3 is TGTGCCAGCAGTTTTGACAGGGCCTTAAACACCGGGGAGCTGTTTTTT.

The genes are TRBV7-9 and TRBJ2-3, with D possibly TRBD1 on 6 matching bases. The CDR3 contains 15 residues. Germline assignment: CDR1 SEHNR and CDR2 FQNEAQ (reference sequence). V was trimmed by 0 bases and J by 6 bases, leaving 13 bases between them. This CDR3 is CASSLARTARDTQYF. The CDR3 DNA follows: TGTGCCAGCAGCTTAGCGCGGACAGCACGGGATACGCAGTATTTT.

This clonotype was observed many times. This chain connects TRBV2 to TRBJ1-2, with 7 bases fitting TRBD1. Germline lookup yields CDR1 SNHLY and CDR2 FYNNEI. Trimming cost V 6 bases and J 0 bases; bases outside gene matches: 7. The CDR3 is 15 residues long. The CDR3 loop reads CASRARQGTNYGYTF. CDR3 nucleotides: TGTGCCAGCAGGGCCCGACAGGGTACTAACTATGGCTACACCTTC. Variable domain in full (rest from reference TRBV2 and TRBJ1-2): EPEVTQTPSHQVTQMGQEVILRCVPISNHLYFYWYRQILGQKVEFLVSFYNNEISEKSEIFDDQFSVERPDGSNFTLKIRSTKLEDSAMYFCASRARQGTNYGYTFGSGTRLTVV.

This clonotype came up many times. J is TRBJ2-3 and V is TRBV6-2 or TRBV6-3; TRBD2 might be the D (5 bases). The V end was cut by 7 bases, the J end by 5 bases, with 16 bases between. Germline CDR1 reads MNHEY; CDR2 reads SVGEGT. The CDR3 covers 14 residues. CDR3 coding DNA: TGTGCCAGCACCACCCCCCAGCGGCAAGATACGCAGTATTTT. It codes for CASTTPQRQDTQYF.

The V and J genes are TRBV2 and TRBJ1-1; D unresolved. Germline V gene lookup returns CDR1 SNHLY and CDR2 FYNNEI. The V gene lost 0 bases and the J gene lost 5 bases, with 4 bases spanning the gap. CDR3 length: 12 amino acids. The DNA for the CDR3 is TGTGCCAGCAGTGAAGCGAGGACTGAAGCTTTCTTT. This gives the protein CASSEARTEAFF.

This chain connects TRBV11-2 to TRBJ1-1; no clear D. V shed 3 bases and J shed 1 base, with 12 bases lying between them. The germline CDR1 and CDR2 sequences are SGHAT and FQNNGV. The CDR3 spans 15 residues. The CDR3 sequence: CASSFFRSWNTEAFF. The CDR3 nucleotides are TGTGCCAGCAGCTTTTTTAGGAGCTGGAACACTGAAGCTTTCTTT.

CDR3 DNA sequence: TGCAGTGCGATGCAGGGTAGCAATCAGCCCCAGCATTTT. Translated, it gives CSAMQGSNQPQHF. V usage is TRBV20-1 and J usage is TRBJ1-5; tentative D call: TRBD1 (5 bases). Germline assignment: CDR1 DFQATT and CDR2 SNEGSKA (reference sequence). The V and J ends lost 6 bases and 0 bases respectively, with 9 bases between them. The CDR3 has 13 residues.